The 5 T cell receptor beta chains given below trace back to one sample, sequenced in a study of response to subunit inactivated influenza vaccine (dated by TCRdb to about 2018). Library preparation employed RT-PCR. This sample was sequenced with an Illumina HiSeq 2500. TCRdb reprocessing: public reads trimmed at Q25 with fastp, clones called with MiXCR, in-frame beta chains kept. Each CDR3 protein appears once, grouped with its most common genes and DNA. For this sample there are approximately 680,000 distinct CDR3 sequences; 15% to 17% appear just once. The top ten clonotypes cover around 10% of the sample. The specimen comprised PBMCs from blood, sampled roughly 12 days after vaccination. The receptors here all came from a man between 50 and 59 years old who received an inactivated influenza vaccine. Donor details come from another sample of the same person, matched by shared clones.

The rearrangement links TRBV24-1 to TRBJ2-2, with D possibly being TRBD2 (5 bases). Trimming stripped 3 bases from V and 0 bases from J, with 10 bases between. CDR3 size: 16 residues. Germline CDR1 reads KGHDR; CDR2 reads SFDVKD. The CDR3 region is CATSDPSGTNTGELFF. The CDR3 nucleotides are TGTGCCACCAGTGATCCGTCGGGAACGAACACCGGGGAGCTGTTTTTT.

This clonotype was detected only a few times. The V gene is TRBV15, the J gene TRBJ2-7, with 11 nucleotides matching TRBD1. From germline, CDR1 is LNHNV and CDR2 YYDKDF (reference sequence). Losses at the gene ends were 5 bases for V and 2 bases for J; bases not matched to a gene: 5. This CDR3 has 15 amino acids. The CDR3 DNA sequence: TGTGCCACCAGCCGTGCGGGACAGGGGGCCTACGAGCAGTACTTC. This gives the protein CATSRAGQGAYEQYF.

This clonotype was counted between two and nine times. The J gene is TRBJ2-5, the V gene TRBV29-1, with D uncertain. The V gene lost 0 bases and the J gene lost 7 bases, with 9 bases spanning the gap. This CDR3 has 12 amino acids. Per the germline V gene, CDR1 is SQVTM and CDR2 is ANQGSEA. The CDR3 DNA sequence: TGCAGCGTTGAAGATCTGGACGGGACCCAGTACTTC. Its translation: CSVEDLDGTQYF.

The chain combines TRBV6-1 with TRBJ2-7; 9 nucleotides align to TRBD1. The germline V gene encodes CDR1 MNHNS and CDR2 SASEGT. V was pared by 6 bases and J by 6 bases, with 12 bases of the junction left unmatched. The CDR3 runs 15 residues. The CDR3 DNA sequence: TGTGCCAGCAGCCGGACAGGGGTCCCCCTCAGCGAGCAGTACTTC. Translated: CASSRTGVPLSEQYF.

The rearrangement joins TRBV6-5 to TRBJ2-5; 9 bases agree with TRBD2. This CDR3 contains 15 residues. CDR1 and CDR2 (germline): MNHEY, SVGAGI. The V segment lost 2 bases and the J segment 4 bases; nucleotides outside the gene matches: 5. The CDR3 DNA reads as TGTGCCAGCAGTTACGGCGGGGGGGCCCCAGAGACCCAGTACTTC. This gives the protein CASSYGGGAPETQYF.